The 30 T cell receptor beta chains below were found in one sample sequenced in a study of blood T cells in healthy people across ages. Then a second PCR, running about 6 to 11 cycles, was carried out with a sample-barcoded 5' primer and a J-beta primer mix. TCRdb passed the 5' RACE reads through MiXCR, listing each CDR3 protein once. The data show about 680,000 distinct CDR3 sequences, around half seen once. What was sequenced was blood. These receptors all come from a woman aged 55-70 years in good health.

This rearrangement joins TRBV12-3 or TRBV12-4 to TRBJ2-7; 8 bases line up with TRBD2. This CDR3 comprises 15 residues. V lost 3 bases and J lost 4; bases outside the gene matches: 8. CDR3 DNA: TGTGCCAGCAGTTTGGCAGCGGGAGTAGTGTACGAGCAGTACTTC. Translated, it gives CASSLAAGVVYEQYF.

CDR3 amino acids: CSARDRMGNYNEQFF. The CDR3, as DNA: TGCAGTGCTAGAGATCGGATGGGCAATTACAATGAGCAGTTCTTC. The rearrangement uses TRBV20-1 and TRBJ2-1; D remains unclear. V lost 0 bases, J lost 4 bases, and 13 bases lay in between. Germline V CDR1 and CDR2: DFQATT, SNEGSKA (reference sequence). CDR3 length: 15 amino acids.

The chain uses TRBV20-1 and TRBJ2-7, with D uncertain. Germline values: CDR1 DFQATT, CDR2 SNEGSKA (reference sequence). CDR3 length: 14 residues. V shed 3 bases and J shed 0 bases, with 12 bases lying between them. The CDR3 is CSARMVPTSYEQYF. In DNA, the CDR3 is TGCAGTGCTAGGATGGTGCCGACCTCCTACGAGCAGTACTTC.

This chain uses TRBV7-9 with TRBJ2-5; unclear D gene. Between the trimmed V and J ends, which lost 2 bases and 11 bases, there was a span of 12 bases. This CDR3 comprises 12 residues. CDR1 SEHNR and CDR2 FQNEAQ come from the germline V gene (reference sequence). CDR3 in amino acids: CASSLNMLEQYF. As DNA, the CDR3 is TGTGCCAGCAGCTTAAATATGCTGGAGCAGTACTTC.

This sequence joins TRBV11-2 and TRBJ1-1; D ambiguous. This CDR3 spans 13 amino acids. The germline gives CDR1 SGHAT, CDR2 FQNNGV. Trimming cost V 0 bases and J 6 bases, with 8 bases left between them. CDR3 sequence: CASSLEVYAEAFF. The CDR3 bases are TGTGCCAGCAGCTTAGAGGTGTACGCTGAAGCTTTCTTT.

The rearrangement links TRBV9 to TRBJ1-4, with D possibly TRBD1 on 6 matching bases. CDR3 length: 17 amino acids. Trimming shortened V by 4 bases and J by 7 bases, and 23 bases separated the two germline ends. Germline V CDR1 and CDR2: SGDLS, YYNGEE. CDR3 sequence: CASSPSPGGRDAEKLFF. DNA of the CDR3: TGTGCCAGCAGCCCCTCCCCGGGGGGCAGGGACGCTGAAAAACTGTTTTTT. Supplemented by reference TRBV9 and TRBJ1-4, the full variable domain reads DSGVTQTPKHLITATGQRVTLRCSPRSGDLSVYWYQQSLDQGLQFLIQYYNGEERAKGNILERFSAQQFPDLHSELNLSSLELGDSALYFCASSPSPGGRDAEKLFFGSGTQLSVL.

This clonotype was picked up many times. J is TRBJ2-5 and V is TRBV20-1, with 9 bases matching TRBD1. In germline, CDR1 is DFQATT, CDR2 SNEGSKA (reference sequence). CDR3 length: 13 amino acids. Trimming cost V 6 bases and J 5 bases; bases outside gene matches: 7. The CDR3 is CSATTGGVETQYF. In DNA, the CDR3 is TGCAGTGCAACCACAGGGGGCGTGGAGACCCAGTACTTC.

The rearrangement uses TRBV29-1 and TRBJ2-2; D gene uncertain. The V gene lost 1 base and the J gene lost 3 bases, with 9 bases spanning the gap. Germline V gene data show CDR1 as SQVTM and CDR2 as ANQGSEA. The CDR3 is made up of 14 amino acids. CDR3 DNA: TGCAGCGTTGAAGGGGCATATGACACCGGGGAGCTGTTTTTT. It translates to CSVEGAYDTGELFF.

Ten or more counts support this clonotype. J is TRBJ2-3 and V is TRBV7-2; no firm D call. The CDR3 extends over 12 amino acids. Germline CDR1 is SGHTA and CDR2 is FQGNSA. V gave up 5 bases and J gave up 9 bases, with 12 bases separating them. As DNA, the CDR3 is TGTGCCAGCAGCCCCCTGTTAAGAACGCAGTATTTT. It translates to CASSPLLRTQYF.

This sequence joins TRBV12-3 or TRBV12-4 and TRBJ1-1, with TRBD1 matching over 7 bases. The CDR3 has 15 residues. V lost 5 bases, J lost 5 bases, and 11 bases stayed unmatched. CDR3 coding DNA: TGTGCCAGCAGTAGGCCCGAGGGGGCGCGTACTGAAGCTTTCTTT. Translated: CASSRPEGARTEAFF.

The chain joins TRBV2 to TRBJ2-7, with D tentatively TRBD1 (6 bases). This CDR3 contains 12 residues. Per the germline V gene, CDR1 is SNHLY and CDR2 is FYNNEI. Trimming took 5 bases from V and 6 from J, leaving 11 bases between them. The CDR3 nucleotides are TGTGCCAGCAGTCCTGGACAGCGCGAGCAGTACTTC. Translating it yields CASSPGQREQYF.

The V gene is TRBV7-3, the J gene TRBJ2-1; D unresolved. Trimming pared 2 bases from V and 4 bases from J, leaving 9 bases between. This CDR3 contains 14 residues. CDR1 SGHTA and CDR2 FQGTGA come from the germline V gene. The CDR3 reads CASSLRAGYNEQFF. The CDR3 DNA reads as TGTGCCAGCAGCTTACGTGCCGGATACAATGAGCAGTTCTTC.

The chain employs TRBV5-1 and TRBJ2-1; 10 nucleotides agree with TRBD1. The V and J ends lost 3 bases and 3 bases, in that order; junction bases with no gene match: 6. This CDR3 region has 16 residues. The germline CDR1 and CDR2 sequences are SGHRS and YFSETQ. In DNA form, the CDR3 reads TGCGCCAGCAGCTCCGAGACAGGGGGCCTCTACAATGAGCAGTTCTTC. This sequence encodes CASSSETGGLYNEQFF. Drawing the rest from reference TRBV5-1 and TRBJ2-1, the complete variable domain is KAGVTQTPRYLIKTRGQQVTLSCSPISGHRSVSWYQQTPGQGLQFLFEYFSETQRNKGNFPGRFSGRQFSNSRSEMNVSTLELGDSALYLCASSSETGGLYNEQFFGPGTRLTVL.

This clonotype was recorded at least ten times. The CDR3, as DNA: TGTGCCACCAGCAAGGTCCGGGACAGGGCCATTCAGTACTTC. This sequence encodes CATSKVRDRAIQYF. The chain links TRBV15 to TRBJ2-4; 9 positions agree with TRBD1. J lost 9 bases, V lost 4 bases, and 7 bases had no gene match. The CDR3 covers 14 residues. Germline values: CDR1 LNHNV, CDR2 YYDKDF (reference sequence).

The CDR3 coding sequence is TGTGCCAGCAGTTTTTACAGGAGCCAAGAGACCCAGTACTTC. Amino acid sequence: CASSFYRSQETQYF. The gene calls are TRBV27 and TRBJ2-5, with D possibly being TRBD1 (5 bases). The CDR3 runs 14 residues. Germline CDR1 reads MNHEY; CDR2 reads SMNVEV (reference sequence). V lost 3 bases, J lost 1 base, and 9 bases lay in between.

This clonotype was found a few times. This chain links TRBV6-5 with TRBJ2-5, with D unresolved. The DNA end is a closer match to TRBJ2-7, so the J assignment may be wrong. The CDR3 consists of 13 residues. CDR1 and CDR2 (germline): MNHEY, SVGAGI. The CDR3 nucleotides read TGTGCCAGCAGGCAAAGGCAGGATAGCGAGCAGTACTTC. Its translation is CASRQRQDSEQYF.

This clonotype was detected only a few times. V usage is TRBV9 and J usage is TRBJ2-7, with 10 bases that match TRBD2. Germline V CDR1 and CDR2: SGDLS, YYNGEE. The CDR3 covers 17 residues. V was clipped by 4 bases and J by 9 bases; unmatched bases: 19. CDR3 nucleotides: TGTGCCAGCAGCCCTGGACTAGCGGACCCCTCCTACGGTAGGCAGTACTTC. It codes for CASSPGLADPSYGRQYF.

The rearrangement links TRBV5-8 to TRBJ1-2, with D possibly being TRBD1 (5 bases). The germline V gene has CDR1 SGHTS and CDR2 YDEGEE. Trimming removed 0 bases at V and 4 bases at J, with 16 bases between. The CDR3 contains 16 residues. The CDR3: CASSLGLGTAFYGYTF. CDR3 in DNA: TGTGCCAGCAGCTTGGGCCTGGGGACGGCCTTCTATGGCTACACCTTC.

This chain joins TRBV2 and TRBJ2-1; D remains ambiguous. The CDR3 runs 15 residues. In germline, CDR1 is SNHLY, CDR2 FYNNEI. V dropped 0 bases and J dropped 0 bases, with 6 bases sitting between them. The CDR3 DNA reads TGTGCCAGCAGTGAAGCGGATAGCTCCTACAATGAGCAGTTCTTC. This encodes CASSEADSSYNEQFF.

This clonotype was observed once. This sequence joins TRBV20-1 and TRBJ2-2, with 10 bases lining up with TRBD2. Germline CDR1 DFQATT, CDR2 SNEGSKA (reference sequence). There are 14 residues in the CDR3. V gave up 1 base and J gave up 8 bases; unmatched junction bases: 4. CDR3 region: CSARGTSGKGELFF. In DNA, the CDR3 is TGCAGTGCTAGAGGAACTAGCGGGAAAGGGGAGCTGTTTTTT.

This clonotype was detected a few times. The chain is built from TRBV4-3 and TRBJ2-7; D not certain. V was shortened by 1 base and J by 7 bases, with 20 bases between the two germline ends. Germline CDR1 is LGHNA and CDR2 is YSLEER. The CDR3 has 16 amino acids. CDR3 sequence reads: CASSQGSSQNYNEQYF. The CDR3, as DNA: TGCGCCAGCAGCCAAGGTTCGAGTCAGAACTACAATGAGCAGTACTTC.

On this clonotype: With a much larger clone just one base away, this may be a read error. The chain carries TRBV20-1 and TRBJ2-1; 11 bases are a match to TRBD2. CDR1 and CDR2 (germline): DFQATT, SNEGSKA (reference sequence). The CDR3 is made up of 13 amino acids. The CDR3 loop reads CSVGTSGGNELFF. The CDR3 DNA sequence: TGCAGTGTCGGGACTAGCGGAGGGAATGAGCTGTTCTTC.

The V gene is TRBV6-6, the J gene TRBJ2-7; no clear D gene. Trimming removed 3 bases at V and 10 bases at J, with 10 bases between. The CDR3 consists of 11 residues. In germline, CDR1 is MNHNY, CDR2 SVGAGI (reference sequence). For the CDR3, the DNA is TGTGCCAGCAGTTATAAGGAGTCCCAGTACTTC. Protein: CASSYKESQYF.

A few counts support this clonotype. This chain links TRBV7-9 with TRBJ1-2; D uncertain. V lost 5 bases to trimming and J lost 5 bases, with 18 bases between them. This CDR3 contains 15 residues. From germline, CDR1 is SEHNR and CDR2 FQNEAQ (reference sequence). CDR3 bases: TGTGCCAGCAGCCCCCCCAGGAAGGCGAGTTATGGCTACACCTTC. The encoded protein is CASSPPRKASYGYTF. Using reference TRBV7-9 and TRBJ1-2 for the parts outside the CDR3, the full variable domain is DTGVSQNPRHKITKRGQNVTFRCDPISEHNRLYWYRQTLGQGPEFLTYFQNEAQLEKSRLLSDRFSAERPKGSFSTLEIQRTEQGDSAMYLCASSPPRKASYGYTFGSGTRLTVV.

CDR3 DNA: TGTGCCAGCAGCTTAGGTACTAGCGGGGGCCTCGAGCAGTACTTC. Its translation is CASSLGTSGGLEQYF. This chain connects TRBV11-2 to TRBJ2-7; 11 bases are a match to TRBD2. The CDR3 is made up of 15 amino acids. Germline loops: CDR1 SGHAT, CDR2 FQNNGV. V dropped 1 base and J dropped 6; count of bases not matched to a gene: 5.

The chain recombines TRBV29-1 with TRBJ2-7; no clear D. This CDR3 region has 13 residues. V lost 6 bases to trimming and J lost 2 bases, with 14 bases between them. Germline assignment: CDR1 SQVTM and CDR2 ANQGSEA. This chain's CDR3 is CSVIRGKTYEQYF. The CDR3 nucleotides read TGCAGCGTGATAAGAGGCAAAACCTACGAGCAGTACTTC.

The rearrangement joins TRBV6-6 to TRBJ1-5; weak D call: TRBD1 (5 bases). Trimming left V 2 bases short and J 0 bases short, with 11 bases between. The CDR3 contains 16 residues. Per the germline V gene, CDR1 is MNHNY and CDR2 is SVGAGI (reference sequence). In DNA, the CDR3 is TGTGCCAGCAGTTACCGGACAAGATATAGCAATCAGCCCCAGCATTTT. Its protein product is CASSYRTRYSNQPQHF.

This clonotype was detected only a few times. This rearrangement joins TRBV6-1 to TRBJ1-4; 10 nucleotides agree with TRBD1. Germline-derived CDR1 and CDR2 are MNHNS and SASEGT. After removal of 0 bases from V and 10 bases from J, the junction contained 5 bases not matched to a gene. The CDR3 totals 15 residues. CDR3 amino acids: CASSEAGQGRRKLFF. For the CDR3, the DNA is TGTGCCAGCAGTGAAGCGGGACAGGGGCGCCGAAAACTGTTTTTT.

V gene TRBV12-3 or TRBV12-4 combines with J gene TRBJ2-7; D is perhaps TRBD1 or TRBD2 (5 bases each). Trimming took off 9 bases at V and 2 bases at J, with 14 bases between the two ends. The length of the CDR3 is 13 residues. This CDR3 reads CASARGATYEQYF. The CDR3 nucleotides read TGTGCCAGTGCTAGGGGAGCGACCTACGAGCAGTACTTC.

The chain carries TRBV20-1 and TRBJ2-3, with 10 bases fitting TRBD1. This CDR3 contains 14 residues. Germline assignment: CDR1 DFQATT and CDR2 SNEGSKA (reference sequence). With V trimmed by 4 bases and J by 4 bases, 5 bases remained unmatched. The CDR3 DNA is TGCAGTGCTACCCCCGGGACAGGGGCAGATACGCAGTATTTT. The encoded protein is CSATPGTGADTQYF.